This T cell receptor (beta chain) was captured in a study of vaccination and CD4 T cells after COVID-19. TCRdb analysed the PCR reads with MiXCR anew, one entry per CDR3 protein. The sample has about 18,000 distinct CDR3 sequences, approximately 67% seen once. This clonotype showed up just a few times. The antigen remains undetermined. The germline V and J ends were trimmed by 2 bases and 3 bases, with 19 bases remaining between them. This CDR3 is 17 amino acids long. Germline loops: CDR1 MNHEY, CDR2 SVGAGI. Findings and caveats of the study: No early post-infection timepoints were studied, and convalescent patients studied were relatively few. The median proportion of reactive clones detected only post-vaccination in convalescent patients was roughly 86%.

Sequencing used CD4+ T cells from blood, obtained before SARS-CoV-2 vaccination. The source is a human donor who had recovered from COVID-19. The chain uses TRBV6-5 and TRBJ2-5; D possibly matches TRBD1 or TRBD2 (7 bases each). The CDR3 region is CASSYPRGNRGKETQYF. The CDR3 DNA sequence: TGTGCCAGCAGTTACCCGCGGGGGAACAGGGGCAAAGAGACCCAGTACTTC.